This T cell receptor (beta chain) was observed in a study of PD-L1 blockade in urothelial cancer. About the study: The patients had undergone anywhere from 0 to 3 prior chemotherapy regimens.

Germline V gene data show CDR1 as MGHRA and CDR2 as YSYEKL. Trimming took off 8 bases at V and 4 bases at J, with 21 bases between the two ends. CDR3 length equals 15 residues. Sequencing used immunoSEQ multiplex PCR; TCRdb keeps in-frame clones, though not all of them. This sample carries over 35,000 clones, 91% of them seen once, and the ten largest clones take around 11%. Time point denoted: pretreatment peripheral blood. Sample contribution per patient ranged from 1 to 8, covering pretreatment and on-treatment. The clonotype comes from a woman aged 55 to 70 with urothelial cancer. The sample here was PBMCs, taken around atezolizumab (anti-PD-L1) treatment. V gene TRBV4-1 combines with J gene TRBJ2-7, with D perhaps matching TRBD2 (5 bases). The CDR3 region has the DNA TGCGCCAGCGGCCTCCCGAAGGGAGCACTATACGAGCAGTACTTC. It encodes CASGLPKGALYEQYF.